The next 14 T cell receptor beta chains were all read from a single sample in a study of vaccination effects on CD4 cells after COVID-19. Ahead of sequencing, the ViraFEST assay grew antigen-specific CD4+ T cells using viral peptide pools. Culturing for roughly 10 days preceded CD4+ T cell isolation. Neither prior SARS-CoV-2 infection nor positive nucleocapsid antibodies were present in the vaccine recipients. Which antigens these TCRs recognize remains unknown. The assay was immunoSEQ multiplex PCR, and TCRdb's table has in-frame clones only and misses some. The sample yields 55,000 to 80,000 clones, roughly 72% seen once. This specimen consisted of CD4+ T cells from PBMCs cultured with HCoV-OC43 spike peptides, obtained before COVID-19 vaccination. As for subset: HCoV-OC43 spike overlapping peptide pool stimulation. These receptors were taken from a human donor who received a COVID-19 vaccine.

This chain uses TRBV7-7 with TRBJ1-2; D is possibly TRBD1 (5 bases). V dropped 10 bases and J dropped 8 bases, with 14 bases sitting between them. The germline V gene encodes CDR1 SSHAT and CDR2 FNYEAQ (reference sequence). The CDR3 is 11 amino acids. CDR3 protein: CATTGLSGYTF. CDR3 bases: TGTGCCACCACAGGCCTCTCCGGCTACACCTTC.

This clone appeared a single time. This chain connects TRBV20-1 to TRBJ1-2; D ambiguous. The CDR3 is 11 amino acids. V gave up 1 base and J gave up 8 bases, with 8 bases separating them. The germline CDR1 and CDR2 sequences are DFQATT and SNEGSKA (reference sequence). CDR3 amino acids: CSARGAGGYTF. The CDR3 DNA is TGCAGTGCTAGAGGTGCGGGGGGCTACACCTTC.

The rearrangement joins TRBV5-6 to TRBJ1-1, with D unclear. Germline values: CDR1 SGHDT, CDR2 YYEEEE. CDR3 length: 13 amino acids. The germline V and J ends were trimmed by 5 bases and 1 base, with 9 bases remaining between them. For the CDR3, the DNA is TGTGCCAGCAGGACGGGAACGAACACTGAAGCTTTCTTT. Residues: CASRTGTNTEAFF. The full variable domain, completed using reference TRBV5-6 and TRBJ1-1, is DAGVTQSPTHLIKTRGQQVTLRCSPKSGHDTVSWYQQALGQGPQFIFQYYEEEERQRGNFPDRFSGHQFPNYSSELNVNALLLGDSALYLCASRTGTNTEAFFGQGTRLTVV.

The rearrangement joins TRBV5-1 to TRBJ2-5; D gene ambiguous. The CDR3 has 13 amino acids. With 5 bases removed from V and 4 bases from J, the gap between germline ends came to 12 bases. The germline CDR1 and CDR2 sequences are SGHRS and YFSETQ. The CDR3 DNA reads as TGCGCCAGCAGTCTGGGGTTTAGAGAGACCCAGTACTTC. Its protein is CASSLGFRETQYF.

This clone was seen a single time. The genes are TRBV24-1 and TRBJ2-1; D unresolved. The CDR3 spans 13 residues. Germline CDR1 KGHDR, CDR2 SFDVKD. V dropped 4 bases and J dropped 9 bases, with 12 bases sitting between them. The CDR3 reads CATSDPTKPEQFF. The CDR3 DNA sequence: TGTGCCACCAGTGACCCCACAAAACCTGAGCAGTTCTTC.

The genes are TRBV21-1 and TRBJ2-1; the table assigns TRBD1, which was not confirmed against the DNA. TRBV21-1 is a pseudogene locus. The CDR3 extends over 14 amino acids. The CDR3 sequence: CASSKGGRDNEQFF. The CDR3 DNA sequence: TGTGCCAGCAGCAAAGGGGGCAGGGACAATGAGCAGTTCTTC.

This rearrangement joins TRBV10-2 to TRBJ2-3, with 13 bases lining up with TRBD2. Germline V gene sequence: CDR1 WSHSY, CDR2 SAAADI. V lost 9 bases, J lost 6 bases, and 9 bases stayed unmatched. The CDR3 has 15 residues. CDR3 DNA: TGCGCCAGTGAGACCGGGACTAGCGGGGTTGATACGCAGTATTTT. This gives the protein CASETGTSGVDTQYF.

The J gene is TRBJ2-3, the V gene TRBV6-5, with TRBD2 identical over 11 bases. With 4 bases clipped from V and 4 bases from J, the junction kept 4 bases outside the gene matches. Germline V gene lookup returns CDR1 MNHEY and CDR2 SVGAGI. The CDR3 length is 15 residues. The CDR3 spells CASSFLAGGADTQYF. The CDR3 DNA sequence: TGTGCCAGCAGTTTCTTAGCGGGGGGGGCAGATACGCAGTATTTT.

The CDR3 sequence is CASSQENTGELFF. The CDR3 DNA reads TGTGCCAGCAGCCAAGAAAACACAGGGGAACTGTTTTTT. The genes are TRBV4-2 and TRBJ1-4; 7 bases match TRBD1. Losses at the gene ends were 0 bases for V and 12 bases for J; bases not matched to a gene: 4. The CDR3 covers 13 residues. Germline-derived CDR1 and CDR2 are LGHNA and YNFKEQ.

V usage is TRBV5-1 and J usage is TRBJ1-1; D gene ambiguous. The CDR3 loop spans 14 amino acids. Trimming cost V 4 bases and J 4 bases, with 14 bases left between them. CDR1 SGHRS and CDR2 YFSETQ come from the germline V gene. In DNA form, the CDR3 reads TGCGCCAGCAGCCCCGCCAACGTGGGCACTGAAGCTTTCTTT. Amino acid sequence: CASSPANVGTEAFF.

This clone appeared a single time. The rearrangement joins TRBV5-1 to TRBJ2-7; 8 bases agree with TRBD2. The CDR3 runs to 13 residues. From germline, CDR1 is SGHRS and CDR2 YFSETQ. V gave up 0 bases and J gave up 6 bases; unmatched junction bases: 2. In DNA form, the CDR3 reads TGCGCCAGCAGCTTGGTGGCGGGGGGCGAGCAGTACGTC. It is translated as CASSLVAGGEQYV.

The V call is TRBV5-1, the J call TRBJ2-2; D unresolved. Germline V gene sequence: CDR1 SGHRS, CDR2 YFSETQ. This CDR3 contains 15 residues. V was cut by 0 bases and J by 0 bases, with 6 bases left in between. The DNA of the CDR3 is TGCGCCAGCAGCTTGGTGGCAACGAACACCGGGGAGCTGTTTTTT. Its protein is CASSLVATNTGELFF.

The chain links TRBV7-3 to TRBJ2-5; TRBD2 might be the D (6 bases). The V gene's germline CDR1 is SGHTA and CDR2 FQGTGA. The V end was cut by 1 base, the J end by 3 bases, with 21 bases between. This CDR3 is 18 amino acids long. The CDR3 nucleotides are TGTGCCAGCAGCTTAATAAATCATGGGGCAGGGACTGAAGAGACCCAGTACTTC. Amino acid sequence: CASSLINHGAGTEETQYF.

The CDR3 bases are TGTGCCAGCAGCTTCCGGACAGTGGCGAACACTGAAGCTTTCTTT. It specifies CASSFRTVANTEAFF. V usage is TRBV7-8 and J usage is TRBJ1-1, with D possibly TRBD1 on 6 matching bases. Germline CDR1 is SGHVS and CDR2 is FQNEAQ. The CDR3 length is 15 residues. V lost 3 bases and J 1 base, leaving 12 bases between the germline ends.